The rows below give T cell receptor beta chains drawn from one sample of a study of blood T cell repertoires in COVID-19. The data were produced by immunoSEQ multiplex PCR, yet TCRdb's version contains in-frame clones alone and is incomplete. The sample carries around 270,000 clones, about 83% recorded once. The sample was peripheral blood. The origin of the receptors is a woman between 40 and 50 years old who had recovered from COVID-19. Both conserved end residues are part of each CDR3. A D gene is named only where the DNA matches it firmly. Part of the rows lack a size; the others show once, few, many or a class for expanded clones.

abundance	v_gene	j_gene	d_gene	CDR3aa	CDR3nt
many	TRBV2	TRBJ2-5	.	CASKPLMSLETQYF	TGTGCCAGCAAACCCCTGATGAGTCTAGAGACCCAGTACTTC
.	TRBV10-3	TRBJ2-7	.	CAISEMGEAYEQYF	TGTGCCATCAGTGAGATGGGGGAGGCCTACGAGCAGTACTTC
.	TRBV24-1	TRBJ2-3	TRBD2	CATSDSGAGGSTDTQYF	TGTGCCACCAGTGATTCCGGAGCGGGGGGGAGCACAGATACGCAGTATTTT
.	TRBV6-5	TRBJ2-7	TRBD1	CATKTGQGTYEQYF	TGTGCCACGAAGACGGGACAGGGTACCTACGAGCAGTACTTC
.	TRBV6-5	TRBJ2-3	TRBD1	CASRRQGPGTDTQYF	TGTGCCAGCAGAAGACAGGGGCCGGGCACAGATACGCAGTATTTT
few	TRBV27	TRBJ2-2	.	CASSTRVGGELFF	TGTGCCAGCAGTACCAGGGTGGGCGGGGAGCTGTTTTTT
.	TRBV29-1	TRBJ2-3	.	CSVGGDTQYF	TGCAGCGTTGGAGGAGATACGCAGTATTTT
.	TRBV7-9	TRBJ1-6	.	CASSPRGSYNSPLHF	TGTGCCAGCAGTCCCCGGGGCTCCTATAATTCACCCCTCCACTTT
.	TRBV25-1	TRBJ2-4	TRBD2	CASSVGEGNIQYF	TGTGCCAGCAGTGTGGGGGAGGGGAACATTCAGTACTTC
.	TRBV9	TRBJ1-6	TRBD1	CASSVIGTGESPLHF	TGTGCCAGCAGCGTAATTGGGACAGGGGAATCACCCCTCCACTTT
.	TRBV18	TRBJ2-7	TRBD2	CASSPTSGGREQYF	TGTGCCAGCTCACCGACTAGCGGGGGGCGAGAGCAGTACTTC
.	TRBV7-9	TRBJ1-5	.	CASSLARDNQPQHF	TGTGCCAGCAGCTTAGCCCGCGACAATCAGCCCCAGCATTTT
.	TRBV6-1	TRBJ2-3	TRBD2	CASSEHLAGGPDTQYF	TGTGCCAGCAGTGAGCACCTCGCGGGGGGGCCAGATACGCAGTATTTT
.	TRBV4-2	TRBJ2-7	TRBD1	CASSQEGQGRYEQYF	TGTGCCAGCAGCCAAGAGGGACAGGGGAGATACGAGCAGTACTTC
few	TRBV20-1	TRBJ1-2	TRBD1	CSASETGDFDYGYTF	TGCAGTGCTAGTGAAACAGGGGATTTTGACTATGGCTACACCTTC
once	TRBV5-1	TRBJ2-1	TRBD2	CASSSMIAGGINEQFF	TGCGCCAGCAGCTCGATGATAGCGGGGGGAATCAATGAGCAGTTCTTC
once	TRBV5-1	TRBJ2-2	.	CASRIANTGELFF	TGCGCCAGTCGTATTGCGAACACCGGGGAGCTGTTTTTT
.	TRBV7-6	TRBJ1-1	TRBD1	CASSKDRGFATMNTEAFF	TGTGCCAGCAGTAAGGACAGGGGCTTCGCAACAATGAACACTGAAGCTTTCTTT
.	TRBV11-2	TRBJ2-1	TRBD2	CASSPSGAYNEQFF	TGTGCCAGCAGCCCTAGCGGAGCCTACAATGAGCAGTTCTTC